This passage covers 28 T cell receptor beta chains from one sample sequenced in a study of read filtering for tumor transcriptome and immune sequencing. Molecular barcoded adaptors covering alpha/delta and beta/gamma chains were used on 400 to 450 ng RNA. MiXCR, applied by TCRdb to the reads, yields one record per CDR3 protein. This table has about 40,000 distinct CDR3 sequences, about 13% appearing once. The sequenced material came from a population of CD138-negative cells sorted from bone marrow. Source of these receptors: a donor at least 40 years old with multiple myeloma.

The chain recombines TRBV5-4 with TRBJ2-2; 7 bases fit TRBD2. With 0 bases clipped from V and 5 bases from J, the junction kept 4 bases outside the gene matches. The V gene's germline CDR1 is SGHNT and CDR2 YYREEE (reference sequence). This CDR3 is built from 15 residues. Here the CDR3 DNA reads TGTGCCAGCAGCTTGGGCGGGAGAATGACCGGGGAGCTGTTTTTT. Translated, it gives CASSLGGRMTGELFF.

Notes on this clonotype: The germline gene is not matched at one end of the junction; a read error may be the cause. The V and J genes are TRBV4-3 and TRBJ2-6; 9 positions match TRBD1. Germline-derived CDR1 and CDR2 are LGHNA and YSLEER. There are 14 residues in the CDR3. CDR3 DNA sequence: TGCGCCAGCAGCCAAGAAGGGGGACAGGGTTTACTGGCTTTC. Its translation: CASSQEGGQGLLAF.

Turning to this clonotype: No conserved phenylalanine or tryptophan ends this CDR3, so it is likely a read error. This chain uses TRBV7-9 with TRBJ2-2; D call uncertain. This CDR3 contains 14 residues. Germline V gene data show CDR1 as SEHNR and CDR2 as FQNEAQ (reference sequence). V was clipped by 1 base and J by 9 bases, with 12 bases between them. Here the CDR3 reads CASSLGGGARELFL. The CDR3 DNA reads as TGTGCCAGCAGCTTAGGAGGCGGTGCCAGGGAGCTGTTTCTT.

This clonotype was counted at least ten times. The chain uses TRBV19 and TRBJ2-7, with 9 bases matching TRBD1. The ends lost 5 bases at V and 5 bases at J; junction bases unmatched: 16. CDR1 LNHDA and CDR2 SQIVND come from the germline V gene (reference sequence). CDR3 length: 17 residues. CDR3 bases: TGTGCCAGTAGTGACAGAGCGACAGGGGGAAGGTGGAACGAGCAGTACTTC. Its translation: CASSDRATGGRWNEQYF. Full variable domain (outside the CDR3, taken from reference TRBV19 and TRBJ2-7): DGGITQSPKYLFRKEGQNVTLSCEQNLNHDAMYWYRQDPGQGLRLIYYSQIVNDFQKGDIAEGYSVSREKKESFPLTVTSAQKNPTAFYLCASSDRATGGRWNEQYFGPGTRLTVT.

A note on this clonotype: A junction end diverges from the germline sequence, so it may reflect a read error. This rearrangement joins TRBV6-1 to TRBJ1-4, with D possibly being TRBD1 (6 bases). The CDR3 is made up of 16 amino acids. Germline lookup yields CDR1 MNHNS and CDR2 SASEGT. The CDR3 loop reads CASSEADRSTDEKLFF. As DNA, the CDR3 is TGTGCCAGCAGTGAAGCGGACAGATCAACTGATGAAAAACTGTTTTTT.

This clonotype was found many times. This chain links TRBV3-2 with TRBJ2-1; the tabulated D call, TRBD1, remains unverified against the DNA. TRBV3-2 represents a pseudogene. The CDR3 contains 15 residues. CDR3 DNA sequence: TGTGCCAGCAGCTATTCAGTGTCCGGATACAATGAGCAGTTCTTC. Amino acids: CASSYSVSGYNEQFF.

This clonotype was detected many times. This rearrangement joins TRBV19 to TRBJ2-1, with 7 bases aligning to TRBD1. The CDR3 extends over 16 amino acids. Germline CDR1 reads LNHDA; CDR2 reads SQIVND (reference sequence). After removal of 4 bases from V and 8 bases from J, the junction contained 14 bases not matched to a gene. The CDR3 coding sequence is TGTGCCAGTAGTAACATAGGGGGACAGAGTTGGGATGAGCAGTTCTTC. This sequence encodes CASSNIGGQSWDEQFF.

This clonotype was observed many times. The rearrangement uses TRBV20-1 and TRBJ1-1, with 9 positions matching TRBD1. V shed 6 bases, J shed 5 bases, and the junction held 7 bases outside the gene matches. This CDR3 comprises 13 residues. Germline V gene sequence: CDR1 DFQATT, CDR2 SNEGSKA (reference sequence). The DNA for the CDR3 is TGCAGTGCGGCGACAGGGGGACGAACTGAAGCTTTCTTT. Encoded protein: CSAATGGRTEAFF.

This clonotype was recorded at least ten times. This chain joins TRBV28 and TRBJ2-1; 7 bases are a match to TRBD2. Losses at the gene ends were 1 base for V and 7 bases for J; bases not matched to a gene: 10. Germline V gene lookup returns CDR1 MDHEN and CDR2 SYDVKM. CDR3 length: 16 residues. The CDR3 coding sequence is TGTGCCAGCAGTTTATCCCTAGGGCTAGCGGAAAATGAGCAGTTCTTC. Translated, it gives CASSLSLGLAENEQFF.

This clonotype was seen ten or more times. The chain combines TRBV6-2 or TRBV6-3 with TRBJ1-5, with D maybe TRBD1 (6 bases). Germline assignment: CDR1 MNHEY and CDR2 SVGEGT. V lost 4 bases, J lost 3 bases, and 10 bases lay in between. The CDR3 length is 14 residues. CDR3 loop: CASSFGQNNQPQHF. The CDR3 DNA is TGTGCCAGCAGTTTTGGACAGAACAATCAGCCCCAGCATTTT.

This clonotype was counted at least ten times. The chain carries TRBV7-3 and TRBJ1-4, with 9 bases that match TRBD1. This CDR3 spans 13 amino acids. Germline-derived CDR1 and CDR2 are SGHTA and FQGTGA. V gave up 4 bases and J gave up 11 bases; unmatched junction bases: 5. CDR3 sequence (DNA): TGTGCCAGCAGCTCCGGACAGGGGAAGAAACTGTTTTTT. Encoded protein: CASSSGQGKKLFF. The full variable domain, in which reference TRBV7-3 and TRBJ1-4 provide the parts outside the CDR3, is GAGVSQTPSNKVTEKGKYVELRCDPISGHTALYWYRQSLGQGPEFLIYFQGTGAADDSGLPNDRFFAVRPEGSVSTLKIQRTERGDSAVYLCASSSGQGKKLFFGSGTQLSVL.

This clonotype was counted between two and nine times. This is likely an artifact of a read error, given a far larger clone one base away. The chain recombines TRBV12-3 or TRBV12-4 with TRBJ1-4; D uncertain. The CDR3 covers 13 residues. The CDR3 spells CASSPNRWNTRYF. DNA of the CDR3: TGTGCCAGCAGTCCAAATCGCTGGAATACGCGGTATTTT.

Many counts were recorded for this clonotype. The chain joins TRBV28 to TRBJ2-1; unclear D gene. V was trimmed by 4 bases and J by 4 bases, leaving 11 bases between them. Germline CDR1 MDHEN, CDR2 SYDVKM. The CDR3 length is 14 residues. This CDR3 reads CASSYTDTYNEQFF. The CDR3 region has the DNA TGTGCCAGCAGTTACACAGATACGTACAATGAGCAGTTCTTC. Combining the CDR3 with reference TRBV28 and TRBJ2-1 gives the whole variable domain DVKVTQSSRYLVKRTGEKVFLECVQDMDHENMFWYRQDPGLGLRLIYFSYDVKMKEKGDIPEGYSVSREKKERFSLILESASTNQTSMYLCASSYTDTYNEQFFGPGTRLTVL.

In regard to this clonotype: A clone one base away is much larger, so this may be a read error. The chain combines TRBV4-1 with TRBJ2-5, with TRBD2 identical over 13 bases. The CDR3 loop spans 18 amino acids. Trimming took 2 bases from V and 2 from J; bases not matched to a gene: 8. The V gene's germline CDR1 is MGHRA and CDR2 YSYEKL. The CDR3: CASSQILAGGSRQETQYF. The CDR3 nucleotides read TGCGCCAGCAGCCAAATACTAGCGGGAGGGTCCAGGCAAGAGACCCAGTACTTC.

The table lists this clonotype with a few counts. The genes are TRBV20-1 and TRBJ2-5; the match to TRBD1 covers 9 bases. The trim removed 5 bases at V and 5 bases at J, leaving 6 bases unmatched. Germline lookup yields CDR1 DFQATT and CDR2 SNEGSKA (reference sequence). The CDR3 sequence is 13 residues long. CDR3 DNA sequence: TGCAGTGCTGTGGGACAGGGAGGCGAGACCCAGTACTTC. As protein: CSAVGQGGETQYF.

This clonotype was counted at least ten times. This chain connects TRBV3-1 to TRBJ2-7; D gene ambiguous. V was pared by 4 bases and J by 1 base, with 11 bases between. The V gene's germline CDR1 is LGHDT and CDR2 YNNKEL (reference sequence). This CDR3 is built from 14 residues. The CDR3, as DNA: TGTGCCAGCAGCCCCCGGAGAGTATCCTACGAGCAGTACTTC. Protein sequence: CASSPRRVSYEQYF.

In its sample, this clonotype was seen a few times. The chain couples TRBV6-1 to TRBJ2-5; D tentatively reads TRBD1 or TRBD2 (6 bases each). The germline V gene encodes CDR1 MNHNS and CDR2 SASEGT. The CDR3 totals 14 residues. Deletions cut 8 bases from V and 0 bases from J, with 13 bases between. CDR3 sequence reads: CASRRGVNQETQYF. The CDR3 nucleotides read TGTGCCAGCCGGAGGGGGGTAAACCAAGAGACCCAGTACTTC.

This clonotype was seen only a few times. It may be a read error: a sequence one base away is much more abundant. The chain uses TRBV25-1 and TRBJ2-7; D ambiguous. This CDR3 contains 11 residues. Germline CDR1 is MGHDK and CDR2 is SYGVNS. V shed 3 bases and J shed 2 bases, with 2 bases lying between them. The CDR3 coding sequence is TGTGCCAGCAGTGACACCTACGAGCAGTACTTC. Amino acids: CASSDTYEQYF.

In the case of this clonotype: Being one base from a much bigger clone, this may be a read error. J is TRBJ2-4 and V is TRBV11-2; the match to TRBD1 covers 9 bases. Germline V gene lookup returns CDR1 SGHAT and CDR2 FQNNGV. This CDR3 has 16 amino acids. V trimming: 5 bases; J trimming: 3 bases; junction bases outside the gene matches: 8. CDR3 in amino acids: CASSSNRGLGKNIQYF. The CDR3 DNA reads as TGTGCCAGCAGCAGTAACAGGGGGCTGGGCAAAAACATTCAGTACTTC.

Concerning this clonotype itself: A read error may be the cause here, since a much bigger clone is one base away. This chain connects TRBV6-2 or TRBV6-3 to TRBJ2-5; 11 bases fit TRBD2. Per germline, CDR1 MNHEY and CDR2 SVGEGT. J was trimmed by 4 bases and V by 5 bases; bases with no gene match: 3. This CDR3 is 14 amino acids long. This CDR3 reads CASSGTSGRETQYF. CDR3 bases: TGTGCCAGCAGTGGGACTAGCGGACGAGAGACCCAGTACTTC.

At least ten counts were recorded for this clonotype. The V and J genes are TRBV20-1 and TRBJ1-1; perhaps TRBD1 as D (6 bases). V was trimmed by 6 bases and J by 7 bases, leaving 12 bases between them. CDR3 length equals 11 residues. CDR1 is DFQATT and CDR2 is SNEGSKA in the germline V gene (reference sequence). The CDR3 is CSARRDIEAFF. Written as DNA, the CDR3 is TGCAGTGCCAGAAGGGACATTGAAGCTTTCTTT.

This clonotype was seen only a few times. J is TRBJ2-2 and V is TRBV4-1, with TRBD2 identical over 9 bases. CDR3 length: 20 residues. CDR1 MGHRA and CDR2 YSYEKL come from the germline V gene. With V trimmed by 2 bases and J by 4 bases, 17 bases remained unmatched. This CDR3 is CASSQRPPGLGGRVTGELFF. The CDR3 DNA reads TGCGCCAGCAGCCAAAGGCCTCCCGGACTGGGCGGGAGGGTCACCGGGGAGCTGTTTTTT.

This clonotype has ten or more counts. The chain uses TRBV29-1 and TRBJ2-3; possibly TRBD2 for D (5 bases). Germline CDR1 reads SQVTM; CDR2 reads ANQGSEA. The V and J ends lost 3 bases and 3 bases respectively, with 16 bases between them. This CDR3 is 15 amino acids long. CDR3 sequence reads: CSVDPGKYDTDTQYF. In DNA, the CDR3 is TGCAGCGTTGATCCCGGGAAGTATGATACAGATACGCAGTATTTT.

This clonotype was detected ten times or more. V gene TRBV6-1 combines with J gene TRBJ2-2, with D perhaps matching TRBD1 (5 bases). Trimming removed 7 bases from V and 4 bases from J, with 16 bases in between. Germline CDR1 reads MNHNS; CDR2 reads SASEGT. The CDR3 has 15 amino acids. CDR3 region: CASTTSGQATGELFF. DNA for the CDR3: TGTGCCAGCACCACCTCAGGGCAGGCCACCGGGGAGCTGTTTTTT.

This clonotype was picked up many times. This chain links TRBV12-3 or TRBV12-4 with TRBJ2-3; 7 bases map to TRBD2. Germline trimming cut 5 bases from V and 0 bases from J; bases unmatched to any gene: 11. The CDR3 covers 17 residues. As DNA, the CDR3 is TGTGCCAGCAGTCCCTCACTAGCGTCCGGGAGCACAGATACGCAGTATTTT. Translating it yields CASSPSLASGSTDTQYF.

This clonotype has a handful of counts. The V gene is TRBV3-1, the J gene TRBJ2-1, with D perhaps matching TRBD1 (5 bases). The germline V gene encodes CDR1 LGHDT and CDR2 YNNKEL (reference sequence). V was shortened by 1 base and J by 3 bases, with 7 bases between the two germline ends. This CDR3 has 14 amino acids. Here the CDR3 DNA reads TGTGCCAGCAGCCAAGGCCAGGGCTACAATGAGCAGTTCTTC. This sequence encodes CASSQGQGYNEQFF.

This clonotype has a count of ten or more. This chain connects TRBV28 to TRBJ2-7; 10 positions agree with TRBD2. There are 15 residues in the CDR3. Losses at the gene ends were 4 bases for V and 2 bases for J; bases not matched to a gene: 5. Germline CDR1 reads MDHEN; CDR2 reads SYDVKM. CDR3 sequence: CASSSGTSVAYEQYF. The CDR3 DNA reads TGTGCCAGCAGTTCCGGGACTAGCGTAGCCTACGAGCAGTACTTC.

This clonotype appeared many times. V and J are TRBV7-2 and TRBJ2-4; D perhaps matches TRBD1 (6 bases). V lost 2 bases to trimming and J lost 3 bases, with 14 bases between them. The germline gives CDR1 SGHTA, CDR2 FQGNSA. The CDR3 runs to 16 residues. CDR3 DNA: TGTGCCAGCAGCTTATCCAGGGGCGCGGGCAAAAACATTCAGTACTTC. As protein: CASSLSRGAGKNIQYF.